These 14 T cell receptor beta chains share one sample of origin, sequenced in a study of CD8 T cells in ankylosing spondylitis. TCRdb itself ran the 5' RACE reads through MiXCR, one entry per CDR3 protein. The sample has about 240,000 distinct CDR3 sequences, roughly 8.6% seen once; the top ten hold approximately 7%. The sample consisted of blood, either unsorted or a sorted T cell fraction (not recorded which). These TCRs come from a male donor with ankylosing spondylitis or in good health (not recorded which).

This clonotype came up many times. The genes are TRBV20-1 and TRBJ1-3; tentatively, D is TRBD1 (6 bases). CDR1 is DFQATT, CDR2 SNEGSKA, per germline (reference sequence). This CDR3 is 14 amino acids long. Trimming left V 6 bases short and J 0 bases short, with 12 bases between. The CDR3 DNA sequence: TGCAGTGCCGAGGACAGAAGCTCTGGAAACACCATATATTTT. Translating gives CSAEDRSSGNTIYF.

V gene TRBV3-1 combines with J gene TRBJ2-7, with unresolved D. CDR1 is LGHDT and CDR2 is YNNKEL in the germline V gene (reference sequence). The CDR3 contains 15 residues. V was cut by 0 bases and J by 3 bases, with 12 bases left in between. CDR3 in amino acids: CASSQESDFVYEQYF. Here the CDR3 DNA reads TGTGCCAGCAGCCAAGAGTCCGACTTTGTCTACGAGCAGTACTTC.

The J gene is TRBJ2-3, the V gene TRBV7-9, with TRBD2 as a possible D gene (6 bases). The CDR3 sequence is 15 residues long. The V and J ends lost 9 bases and 4 bases respectively, with 20 bases between them. Germline CDR1 and CDR2: SEHNR and FQNEAQ (reference sequence). The CDR3 loop reads CASSEWGVEADTQYF. In DNA, the CDR3 is TGTGCCAGTAGCGAATGGGGGGTTGAAGCAGATACGCAGTATTTT. The full variable domain, in which reference TRBV7-9 and TRBJ2-3 provide the parts outside the CDR3, is DTGVSQNPRHKITKRGQNVTFRCDPISEHNRLYWYRQTLGQGPEFLTYFQNEAQLEKSRLLSDRFSAERPKGSFSTLEIQRTEQGDSAMYLCASSEWGVEADTQYFGPGTRLTVL.

This clonotype was observed many times. V and J are TRBV6-6 and TRBJ2-7; no definite D call. The CDR3 spans 12 residues. Trimming pared 5 bases from V and 1 base from J, leaving 6 bases between. Germline CDR1 is MNHNY and CDR2 is SVGAGI (reference sequence). CDR3 sequence (DNA): TGTGCCAGCAGTGACGGATCCTACGAGCAGTACTTC. This gives the protein CASSDGSYEQYF.

This clonotype was observed many times. An end of the junction differs from the germline gene, which may be a read error. The chain carries TRBV18 and TRBJ1-5; TRBD1 matches 7 bases. CDR1 and CDR2 from the germline V gene are KGHSH and LQKENI. The CDR3 loop spans 15 amino acids. The CDR3 protein is CASSPKGAGNQPQHF. Here the CDR3 DNA reads TGTGCCAGCTCACCAAAGGGGGCCGGCAATCAACCCCAGCATTTT.

This clonotype was recorded at least ten times. V gene TRBV12-3 or TRBV12-4 combines with J gene TRBJ1-4, with D possibly TRBD1 on 5 matching bases. Trimming stripped 5 bases from V and 0 bases from J, with 13 bases between. This CDR3 is 16 amino acids long. The CDR3 coding sequence is TGTGCCAGCAGTGTTCGAGGACATGCAACTAATGAAAAACTGTTTTTT. Translation: CASSVRGHATNEKLFF.

There are many counts of this clonotype. The CDR3 DNA sequence: TGTGCCAGCAGCTTAGCGGCGGGGGGGCGGGTCGATGAGCAGTTCTTC. Translation: CASSLAAGGRVDEQFF. V is TRBV7-2 and J is TRBJ2-1; 9 bases fit TRBD2. The J segment lost 8 bases and the V segment lost 0 bases, leaving 8 bases of the junction unmatched. In germline, CDR1 is SGHTA, CDR2 FQGNSA. The CDR3 covers 16 residues.

This clonotype appeared a few times. The V and J genes are TRBV7-2 and TRBJ2-1; 9 bases align to TRBD2. Germline assignment: CDR1 SGHTA and CDR2 FQGNSA. Trimming cost V 4 bases and J 1 base; bases outside gene matches: 8. The CDR3 sequence is 17 residues long. CDR3 DNA: TGTGCCAGCAGCTCTATAGCGGGGGTCTCTTCCTACAATGAGCAGTTCTTC. Amino acid sequence: CASSSIAGVSSYNEQFF.

This clonotype has a count of ten or more. The chain has TRBV27 and TRBJ1-2; 9 bases fit TRBD1. V dropped 3 bases and J dropped 6; count of bases not matched to a gene: 8. This CDR3 is built from 15 residues. Germline CDR1 reads MNHEY; CDR2 reads SMNVEV (reference sequence). CDR3 protein: CASSFSRDRVDGYTF. The CDR3 DNA follows: TGTGCCAGCAGTTTTTCTCGGGACAGGGTGGATGGCTACACCTTC.

This clonotype has more than one count but fewer than ten. V gene TRBV6-5 combines with J gene TRBJ1-1; the match to TRBD1 covers 10 bases. J was trimmed by 5 bases and V by 4 bases; bases with no gene match: 19. Looked up from germline, CDR1 is MNHEY and CDR2 is SVGAGI. This CDR3 has 19 amino acids. CDR3 nucleotide sequence: TGTGCCAGCAGTTCCCACCTACTCCCCGGGACAGGGGATAGGACTGAAGCTTTCTTT. Its translation: CASSSHLLPGTGDRTEAFF.

In this sample, this clonotype turned up a few times. CDR3 bases: TGTGCCTGGAGGGGAGGGACAGGGGTTAATGAGCAGTTCTTC. Its protein is CAWRGGTGVNEQFF. This chain uses TRBV30 with TRBJ2-1; 10 bases fit TRBD1. Germline CDR1 is GTSNPN and CDR2 is SVGIG (reference sequence). CDR3 length: 14 residues. Losses at the gene ends were 3 bases for V and 7 bases for J; bases not matched to a gene: 6.

The sample holds a few counts of this clonotype. V and J are TRBV12-3 or TRBV12-4 and TRBJ1-5; D remains unclear. V lost 6 bases and J 1 base, leaving 16 bases between the germline ends. This CDR3 is built from 16 residues. CDR3 region: CASSPPPGRSNQPQHF. The DNA of the CDR3 is TGTGCCAGCAGCCCTCCGCCGGGAAGAAGCAATCAGCCCCAGCATTTT.

This clonotype was detected many times. V and J are TRBV12-3 or TRBV12-4 and TRBJ2-1; 9 bases align to TRBD2. The V gene end was trimmed by 3 bases and the J gene end by 0 bases; junction bases not matched to a gene: 3. The CDR3 extends over 16 amino acids. CDR3 region: CASSLAGGPSYNEQFF. CDR3 in DNA: TGTGCCAGCAGTTTGGCGGGAGGGCCCTCCTACAATGAGCAGTTCTTC.

The sample holds many counts of this clonotype. The V gene is TRBV7-8, the J gene TRBJ2-5; D not certain. Germline-derived CDR1 and CDR2 are SGHVS and FQNEAQ. Trimming cost V 4 bases and J 5 bases, with 14 bases left between them. The CDR3 spans 14 residues. For the CDR3, the DNA is TGTGCCAGCAGCTACTTAGAGAGGACCGAGACCCAGTACTTC. It translates to CASSYLERTETQYF.